This paragraph reports one T cell receptor (beta chain). Antigen unknown. Related graft donors supplied nonmyeloablative bone marrow transplants, and mixed chimerism was transient. CD4+CD25+CD127- Tregs, CD4+CD25- non-Tregs, CD4 and CD8 cells were sorted. Libraries were prepared by immunoSEQ multiplex PCR; TCRdb keeps only in-frame clonotypes and omits some of them. The sample carries 75,000 to 100,000 clones, over 85% recorded once. The germline gives CDR1 MRHNA, CDR2 SNTAGT. CDR3 length: 12 residues. V was pared by 8 bases and J by 2 bases, with 10 bases between. This sample is drawn from a study of Tregs in tolerant kidney transplant recipients. Study results and limitations: This study did not directly address biological reproducibility. Findings come from small patient numbers and require larger validation. Donor-specific Treg expansion exceeded global Treg expansion in tolerant patients, suggesting antigen drive.

The source material was CD4+ T cells from blood (PBMCs), sampled 12 months after the transplant. J is TRBJ2-7 and V is TRBV6-4; D gene ambiguous. The TCR was taken from a human patient who received a combined kidney and bone marrow transplant. Some of these T cells may belong to the graft donor. The CDR3 DNA reads TGTGCCAGCTCTAGAGGCCCCTACGAGCAGTACTTC. Translated: CASSRGPYEQYF.